The entry that follows covers one T cell receptor (beta chain) sequence. Its specificity is unknown. The sample comes from a study of cytomegalovirus exposure and HLA in healthy donors. Study outcomes and limitations: Among CMV-associated TCR beta chains, most appeared HLA-restricted in a later analysis. Later analysis demonstrated an association between a missense DCLRE1C variant and TCR beta V- and J-gene trimming. Analysis performed later found over 15,000 TCR beta sequences associated with HLA alleles at 0.05 false discovery rate.

It was with 60 Vbeta and 13 Jbeta primers that the PCR ran. Measured with immunoSEQ multiplex PCR; TCRdb has only the in-frame clones, and not every one. The sample lists some 180,000 clones, 76% occurring once. The CDR3 length is 15 residues. Germline assignment: CDR1 SGHTA and CDR2 FQGNSA. Trimming stripped 5 bases from V and 0 bases from J, with 10 bases between. The TCR comes from a woman in her thirties in good health and CMV-seropositive. Sequencing was carried out using PBMCs. V usage is TRBV7-2 and J usage is TRBJ1-4; maybe TRBD1 (5 bases). CDR3 loop: CASSQDRATNEKLFF. DNA for the CDR3: TGTGCCAGCAGCCAAGACAGAGCAACTAATGAAAAACTGTTTTTT.